Given below is one T cell receptor beta chain in context. Time point reported: peripheral blood 6 weeks after treatment start. The V end was cut by 0 bases, the J end by 3 bases, with 9 bases between. Germline V CDR1 and CDR2: LNHDA, SQIVND (reference sequence). CDR3 length equals 14 residues. This specimen belongs to a study of PD-L1 blockade in urothelial cancer. Study details: When patients started atezolizumab in about 2014, it was given at 1,200 mg intravenously every 3 weeks.

Here immunoSEQ multiplex PCR was the method, and the copy in TCRdb shows in-frame clones only, minus some. This sample has 15,000 to 20,000 clones, with approximately 80% found just once. The sequences come from PBMCs, collected around atezolizumab (anti-PD-L1) treatment. This receptor was identified in a man aged 50-59 years with urothelial cancer. V gene TRBV19 combines with J gene TRBJ2-7; a possible D gene is TRBD2 (5 bases). In DNA, the CDR3 is TGTGCCAGTAGTATAGAGGGCGAGGGCTACGAGCAGTACTTC. It is translated as CASSIEGEGYEQYF.